The next 25 T cell receptor beta chains were all read from a single sample in a study of blood T cells in healthy people across ages. It was with a sample-barcoded 5' primer and a J-beta primer mix that a second PCR of roughly 7 to 12 cycles was run. MiXCR, applied by TCRdb to the 5' RACE reads, yields one record per CDR3 protein. Counted here are roughly 1 million distinct CDR3 sequences, around 27% occurring once; the ten biggest clones make up 0.65% to 0.95%. These data were also reused for a study on T cells of mothers and their children.

Sequenced input: blood. These receptors all come from a girl under 10 years old in good health.

This clonotype was observed a handful of times. This chain connects TRBV5-1 to TRBJ2-7, with 10 bases lining up with TRBD1. The V and J ends lost 4 bases and 5 bases, in that order; junction bases with no gene match: 9. Germline CDR1 is SGHRS and CDR2 is YFSETQ. The CDR3 has 15 amino acids. CDR3 nucleotide sequence: TGCGCCAGCAGCCTGGGACAGGGGAAACACGACGAGCAGTACTTC. It yields the protein CASSLGQGKHDEQYF.

Concerning this clonotype: The CDR3 ends on some other residue instead of the conserved phenylalanine or tryptophan, so this is likely a read error. V gene TRBV29-1 combines with J gene TRBJ1-4; D is unresolved. The CDR3 has 12 amino acids. The V gene's germline CDR1 is SQVTM and CDR2 ANQGSEA. V lost 6 bases, J lost 5 bases, and 10 bases lay in between. The CDR3 reads CSVRDPNEKLFL. CDR3 DNA sequence: TGCAGCGTCCGCGACCCCAATGAAAAACTGTTTCTT.

A few counts support this clonotype. This chain uses TRBV9 with TRBJ1-2; the D is unclear. V gave up 0 bases and J gave up 4 bases, with 10 bases separating them. Germline values: CDR1 SGDLS, CDR2 YYNGEE. The CDR3 runs to 14 residues. The CDR3: CASSVDTETYGYTF. The DNA of the CDR3 is TGTGCCAGCAGCGTAGATACAGAGACCTATGGCTACACCTTC.

The chain's CDR3 is CASSLATGELYGYTF. As DNA, the CDR3 is TGTGCCAGCAGTTTAGCGACAGGGGAGCTCTATGGCTACACCTTC. This chain uses TRBV12-3 or TRBV12-4 with TRBJ1-2, with 8 bases that match TRBD1. J lost 4 bases, V lost 0 bases, and 4 bases had no gene match. The CDR3 has 15 residues.

The chain combines TRBV20-1 with TRBJ2-3; TRBD2 aligns across 7 bases. Germline CDR1 is DFQATT and CDR2 is SNEGSKA (reference sequence). CDR3 size: 17 residues. Losses at the gene ends were 0 bases for V and 4 bases for J; bases not matched to a gene: 13. DNA of the CDR3: TGCAGTGCTAGAGATTTTAAAAGGGAGCGGGGAGCAGATACGCAGTATTTT. Residues: CSARDFKRERGADTQYF.

V gene TRBV6-5 combines with J gene TRBJ2-5; D may correspond to TRBD1 or TRBD2 (5 bases each). TRBJ2-7 explains the end of the DNA better; the J call may be wrong. CDR1 and CDR2 (germline): MNHEY, SVGAGI. CDR3 length: 15 residues. CDR3 bases: TGTGCCAGCAGTTACCCGGGACCTCCCACCTACGAGCAGTACTTC. This translates into CASSYPGPPTYEQYF.

This clonotype was seen more than once but under ten times. The chain has TRBV4-3 and TRBJ2-5, with D unclear. The J call may be in error: the DNA end matches TRBJ2-1 better. Germline CDR1 and CDR2: LGHNA and YSLEER. The CDR3 totals 16 residues. CDR3 coding DNA: TGCGCCAGCAGCCAAGATTACCGGGCCCCATACAATGAGCAGTTCTTC. Encoded protein: CASSQDYRAPYNEQFF.

A remark on this clonotype: One end of the junction fails to match germline, which may point to a read error. The rearrangement joins TRBV12-3 or TRBV12-4 to TRBJ2-2; possibly TRBD1 or TRBD2 for D (6 bases each). The CDR3 sequence is 15 residues long. Here the CDR3 DNA reads TGTGCCAGCAGTTTAAGGGCGGGACACACCGGGGAGCTGTTTTTC. Translation gives CASSLRAGHTGELFF.

This clonotype has only a few counts. The rearrangement uses TRBV13 and TRBJ2-7; 8 nucleotides match TRBD2. Looked up from germline, CDR1 is PRHDT and CDR2 is FYEKMQ (reference sequence). Germline trimming cut 4 bases from V and 3 bases from J; bases unmatched to any gene: 11. This CDR3 contains 16 residues. The CDR3 is CASSSPGLESVYEQYF. The CDR3 DNA is TGTGCCAGCAGCTCTCCGGGACTAGAGTCGGTCTACGAGCAGTACTTC.

Concerning this clonotype itself: An end of the junction does not agree with germline; a read error may underlie this. The chain carries TRBV5-1 and TRBJ1-1; D might be TRBD1 (5 bases). Germline V CDR1 and CDR2: SGHRS, YFSETQ. The CDR3 loop spans 14 amino acids. CDR3: CASSPGATGTEALF. DNA for the CDR3: TGCGCCAGCAGCCCTGGGGCAACAGGCACTGAAGCTCTCTTT.

In this sample, this clonotype turned up once. The chain combines TRBV12-3 or TRBV12-4 with TRBJ1-2, with D unresolved. The ends were cut back, 7 bases at V and 1 base at J, with 10 bases in the middle. The CDR3 has 13 amino acids. The CDR3 bases are TGTGCCAGCAAGCGGCTATTTAACTATGGCTACACCTTC. It encodes CASKRLFNYGYTF.

The sample holds a few counts of this clonotype. The V and J genes are TRBV5-4 and TRBJ2-3; D possibly corresponds to TRBD2 (6 bases). The CDR3 length is 14 residues. V was pared by 5 bases and J by 3 bases, with 13 bases between. CDR1 and CDR2 (germline): SGHNT, YYREEE (reference sequence). The CDR3 region is CASRDGSGTDTQYF. The CDR3 DNA is TGTGCCAGCAGGGACGGGAGTGGTACAGATACGCAGTATTTT.

This chain uses TRBV24-1 with TRBJ2-3; D possibly corresponds to TRBD1 (6 bases). V was trimmed by 12 bases and J by 5 bases, leaving 26 bases between them. This CDR3 is built from 16 residues. Germline V gene data show CDR1 as KGHDR and CDR2 as SFDVKD. The CDR3 region is CAAGINRQENGDTQYF. The CDR3 coding sequence is TGTGCCGCAGGTATCAACCGACAGGAGAACGGAGATACGCAGTATTTT.

This chain links TRBV12-3 or TRBV12-4 with TRBJ2-5; 9 bases agree with TRBD2. Germline trimming cut 1 base from V and 1 base from J; bases unmatched to any gene: 4. This CDR3 is 16 amino acids long. CDR3: CASSLGSGGPQETQYF. The CDR3 coding sequence is TGTGCCAGCAGTTTAGGCAGCGGGGGGCCCCAAGAGACCCAGTACTTC.

In its sample, this clonotype was seen a few times. This rearrangement joins TRBV9 to TRBJ1-1, with a possible D match to TRBD1 (6 bases). CDR1 is SGDLS, CDR2 YYNGEE, per germline. The CDR3 length is 14 residues. V dropped 1 base and J dropped 6 bases, with 13 bases sitting between them. The DNA for the CDR3 is TGTGCCAGCAGCGTAAATCGAGGGGGTGCTGAAGCTTTCTTT. Its translation is CASSVNRGGAEAFF.

J is TRBJ2-5 and V is TRBV20-1; D is ambiguous. Per germline, CDR1 DFQATT and CDR2 SNEGSKA (reference sequence). Trimming pared 1 base from V and 2 bases from J, leaving 11 bases between. CDR3 length: 14 amino acids. CDR3 sequence reads: CSARGNSGQETQYF. The CDR3 DNA sequence: TGCAGTGCTAGAGGAAATTCAGGTCAAGAGACCCAGTACTTC.

This clonotype has just a few counts. The V gene is TRBV10-3, the J gene TRBJ2-1; no firm D call. The J call is uncertain, as TRBJ2-7 better fits the DNA end. Per germline, CDR1 ENHRY and CDR2 SYGVKD. This CDR3 is 12 amino acids long. CDR3 coding DNA: TGTGCCATCAGAGGGTCCCTAGGGGAGCAGTACTTC. Encoded protein: CAIRGSLGEQYF.

This chain connects TRBV12-5 to TRBJ1-2, with TRBD1 matching over 7 bases. Losses at the gene ends were 6 bases for V and 6 bases for J; bases not matched to a gene: 7. This CDR3 region has 13 residues. Germline assignment: CDR1 LGHNT and CDR2 FRNRAP. The DNA for the CDR3 is TGTGCTAGTGGCCCTCATGACAGGGATGGCTACACCTTC. Amino acid sequence: CASGPHDRDGYTF.

This clonotype has a handful of counts. The genes are TRBV20-1 and TRBJ2-5; tentative D call: TRBD2 (5 bases). The CDR3 extends over 15 amino acids. V was cut by 3 bases and J by 2 bases, with 16 bases left in between. In germline, CDR1 is DFQATT, CDR2 SNEGSKA (reference sequence). DNA of the CDR3: TGCAGTGCTAGGGAACCCTCCGGGATTCAAGAGACCCAGTACTTC. Its protein is CSAREPSGIQETQYF.

This clonotype was detected only a few times. The chain is built from TRBV4-3 and TRBJ2-5, with D hard to call. Trimming pared 4 bases from V and 7 bases from J, leaving 13 bases between. The CDR3 runs to 13 residues. The germline V gene encodes CDR1 LGHNA and CDR2 YSLEER. Written as DNA, the CDR3 is TGCGCCAGCAGCCTCGGGCCAGAAGGGACCCAGTACTTC. It codes for CASSLGPEGTQYF.

This clonotype was detected only a few times. The chain joins TRBV12-3 or TRBV12-4 to TRBJ1-1, with 7 bases lining up with TRBD1. J was trimmed by 5 bases and V by 7 bases; bases with no gene match: 19. The CDR3 totals 17 residues. For the CDR3, the DNA is TGTGCCAGCACCCCAGGAGGGATAGGGGGCGGGTGGACTGAAGCTTTCTTT. The encoded protein is CASTPGGIGGGWTEAFF.

To note about this clonotype: Germline and junction disagree at one end, which may indicate a read error. J is TRBJ2-1 and V is TRBV7-9; the match to TRBD1 covers 8 bases. The CDR3 consists of 15 residues. The V gene's germline CDR1 is SEHNR and CDR2 FQNEAQ (reference sequence). CDR3 in DNA: TGTGTCAGCACCCATCAGGGGGCTTCCTACAATGAGCAGTTCTTC. Translation: CVSTHQGASYNEQFF.

This chain uses TRBV20-1 with TRBJ2-3; perhaps TRBD2 as D (5 bases). CDR1 DFQATT and CDR2 SNEGSKA come from the germline V gene (reference sequence). The CDR3 runs to 12 residues. V lost 7 bases and J lost 2, with 10 bases in between. The CDR3 nucleotides read TGCAGTGGGACTGGAGACACAGATACGCAGTATTTT. Amino acids: CSGTGDTDTQYF.

CDR3 residues: CASSLLTGTGGTGELFF. The CDR3 nucleotides are TGTGCCAGCAGTCTCCTCACCGGGACAGGGGGTACCGGGGAGCTGTTTTTT. The chain has TRBV6-1 and TRBJ2-2, with 11 bases lining up with TRBD1. CDR3 length: 17 amino acids. Germline CDR1 is MNHNS and CDR2 is SASEGT. V dropped 5 bases and J dropped 5; count of bases not matched to a gene: 10.

This clonotype was found a few times. The rearrangement uses TRBV9 and TRBJ1-2; D not certain. The CDR3 spans 15 residues. Trimming cost V 3 bases and J 0 bases, with 12 bases left between them. Germline V gene data show CDR1 as SGDLS and CDR2 as YYNGEE. As DNA, the CDR3 is TGTGCCAGCAGCGCCGGCAAAGAAGCTAACTATGGCTACACCTTC. Amino acid sequence: CASSAGKEANYGYTF.